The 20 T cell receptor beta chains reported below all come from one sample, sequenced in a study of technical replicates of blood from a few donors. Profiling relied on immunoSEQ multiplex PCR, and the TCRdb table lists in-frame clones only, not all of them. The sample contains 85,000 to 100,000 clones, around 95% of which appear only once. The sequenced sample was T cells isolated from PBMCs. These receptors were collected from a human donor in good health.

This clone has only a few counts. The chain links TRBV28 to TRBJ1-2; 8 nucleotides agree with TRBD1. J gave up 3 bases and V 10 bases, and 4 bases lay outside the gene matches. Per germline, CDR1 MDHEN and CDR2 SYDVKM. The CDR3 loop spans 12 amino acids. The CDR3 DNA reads TGTGCCACCCAGGGACAGGACTATGGCTACACCTTC. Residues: CATQGQDYGYTF.

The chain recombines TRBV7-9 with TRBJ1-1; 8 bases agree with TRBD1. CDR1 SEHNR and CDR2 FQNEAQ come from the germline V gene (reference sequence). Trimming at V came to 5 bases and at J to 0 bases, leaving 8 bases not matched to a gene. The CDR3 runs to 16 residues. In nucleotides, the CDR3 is TGTGCCAGCAGCCCGGGGACAGGTGTAATGAACACTGAAGCTTTCTTT. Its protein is CASSPGTGVMNTEAFF.

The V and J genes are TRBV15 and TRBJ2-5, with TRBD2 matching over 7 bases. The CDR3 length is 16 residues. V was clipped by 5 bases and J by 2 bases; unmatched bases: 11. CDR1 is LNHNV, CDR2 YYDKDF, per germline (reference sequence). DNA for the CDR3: TGTGCCACCAGCGTAGCGGGCATCCCGGGGCAAGAGACCCAGTACTTC. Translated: CATSVAGIPGQETQYF.

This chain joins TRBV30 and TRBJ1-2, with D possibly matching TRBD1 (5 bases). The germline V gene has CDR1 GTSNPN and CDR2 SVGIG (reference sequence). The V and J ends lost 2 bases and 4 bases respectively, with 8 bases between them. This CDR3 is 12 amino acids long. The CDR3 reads CAWSPGIYGYTF. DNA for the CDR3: TGTGCCTGGAGTCCAGGGATCTATGGCTACACCTTC.

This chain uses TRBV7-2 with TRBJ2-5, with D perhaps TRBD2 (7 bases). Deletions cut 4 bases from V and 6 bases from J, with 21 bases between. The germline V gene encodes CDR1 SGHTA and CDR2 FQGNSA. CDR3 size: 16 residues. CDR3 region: CASSSPLVGGLKTQYF. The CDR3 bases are TGTGCCAGCAGCTCACCCCTAGTGGGGGGGCTGAAGACCCAGTACTTC.

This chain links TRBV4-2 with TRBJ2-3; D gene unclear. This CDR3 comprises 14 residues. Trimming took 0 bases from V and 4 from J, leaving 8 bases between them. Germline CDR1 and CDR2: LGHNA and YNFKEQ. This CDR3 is CASSQEGFPDTQYF. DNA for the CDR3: TGTGCCAGCAGCCAAGAGGGCTTCCCAGATACGCAGTATTTT.

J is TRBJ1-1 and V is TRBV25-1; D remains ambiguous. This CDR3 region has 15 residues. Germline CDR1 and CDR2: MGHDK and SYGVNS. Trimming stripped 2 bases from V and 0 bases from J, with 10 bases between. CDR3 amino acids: CASSEPGLLNTEAFF. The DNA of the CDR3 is TGTGCCAGCAGTGAACCTGGCCTCTTGAACACTGAAGCTTTCTTT. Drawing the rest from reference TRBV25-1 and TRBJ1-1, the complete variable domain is EADIYQTPRYLVIGTGKKITLECSQTMGHDKMYWYQQDPGMELHLIHYSYGVNSTEKGDLSSESTVSRIRTEHFPLTLESARPSHTSQYLCASSEPGLLNTEAFFGQGTRLTVV.

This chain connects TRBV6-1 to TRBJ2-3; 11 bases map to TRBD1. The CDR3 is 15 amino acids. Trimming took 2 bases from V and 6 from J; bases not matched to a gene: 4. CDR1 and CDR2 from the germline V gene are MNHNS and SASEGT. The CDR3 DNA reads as TGTGCCAGCAGTGAACCGGGACAGGGGGAGGATACGCAGTATTTT. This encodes CASSEPGQGEDTQYF.

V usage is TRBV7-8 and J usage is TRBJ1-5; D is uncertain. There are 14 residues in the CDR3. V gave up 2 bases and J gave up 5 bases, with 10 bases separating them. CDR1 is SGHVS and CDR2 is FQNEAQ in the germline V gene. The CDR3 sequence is CASSLYGVDQPQHF. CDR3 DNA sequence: TGTGCCAGCAGCTTATACGGGGTGGATCAGCCCCAGCATTTT.

The CDR3 DNA sequence: TGTGCCAGCTCCCACTCCGGGACAGGGGGCTTAAATGAAAAACTGTTTTTT. This encodes CASSHSGTGGLNEKLFF. J is TRBJ1-4 and V is TRBV18; 12 positions match TRBD1. CDR1 and CDR2 from the germline V gene are KGHSH and LQKENI. CDR3 length: 17 amino acids. V dropped 6 bases and J dropped 5; count of bases not matched to a gene: 10.

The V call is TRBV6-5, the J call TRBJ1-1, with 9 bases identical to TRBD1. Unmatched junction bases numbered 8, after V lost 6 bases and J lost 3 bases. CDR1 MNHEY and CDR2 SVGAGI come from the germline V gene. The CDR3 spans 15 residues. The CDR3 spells CASRQLRDRDTEAFF. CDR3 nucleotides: TGTGCCAGCAGGCAGTTACGGGACAGGGACACTGAAGCTTTCTTT.

For the CDR3, the DNA is TGTGCCAGCCAGACATCTTACCAAGAGACCCAGTACTTC. Its translation is CASQTSYQETQYF. The V and J genes are TRBV6-6 and TRBJ2-5, with D uncertain. The CDR3 covers 13 residues. Germline CDR1 is MNHNY and CDR2 is SVGAGI (reference sequence). Trimming removed 8 bases at V and 0 bases at J, with 10 bases between.

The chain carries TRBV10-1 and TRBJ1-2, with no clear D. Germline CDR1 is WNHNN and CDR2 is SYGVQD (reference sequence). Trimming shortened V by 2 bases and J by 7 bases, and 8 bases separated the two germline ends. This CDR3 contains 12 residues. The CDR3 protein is CASSEPGGGYTF. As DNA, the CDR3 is TGCGCCAGCAGTGAGCCCGGCGGTGGCTACACCTTC.

The CDR3, as DNA: TGTGCCAGCAGCTTTCGGACTAGCGGCATTTACAATGAGCAGTTCTTC. It yields the protein CASSFRTSGIYNEQFF. This chain connects TRBV5-6 to TRBJ2-1, with 10 bases identical to TRBD2. Germline-derived CDR1 and CDR2 are SGHDT and YYEEEE. The CDR3 contains 16 residues. Trimming at V came to 2 bases and at J to 4 bases, leaving 6 bases not matched to a gene.

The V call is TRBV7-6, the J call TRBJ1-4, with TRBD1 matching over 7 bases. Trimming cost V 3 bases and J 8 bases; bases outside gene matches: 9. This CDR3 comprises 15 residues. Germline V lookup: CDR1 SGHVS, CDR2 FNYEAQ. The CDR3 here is CASSLTQGDSEKLFF. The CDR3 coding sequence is TGTGCCAGCAGCTTGACTCAGGGGGATTCGGAAAAACTGTTTTTT. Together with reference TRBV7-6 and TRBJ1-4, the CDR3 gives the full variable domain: GAGVSQSPRYKVTKRGQDVALRCDPISGHVSLYWYRQALGQGPEFLTYFNYEAQQDKSGLPNDRFSAERPEGSISTLTIQRTEQRDSAMYRCASSLTQGDSEKLFFGSGTQLSVL.

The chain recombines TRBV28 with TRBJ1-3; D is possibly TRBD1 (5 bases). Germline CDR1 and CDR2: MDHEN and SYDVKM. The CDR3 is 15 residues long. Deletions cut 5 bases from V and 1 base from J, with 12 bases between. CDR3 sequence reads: CASSRRGLSGNTIYF. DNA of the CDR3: TGTGCCAGCAGTAGGCGGGGGTTATCTGGAAACACCATATATTTT.

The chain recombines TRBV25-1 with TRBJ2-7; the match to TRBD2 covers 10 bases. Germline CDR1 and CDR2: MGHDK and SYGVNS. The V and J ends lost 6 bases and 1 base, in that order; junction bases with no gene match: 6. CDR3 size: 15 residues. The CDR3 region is CASSIAGGRSYEQYF. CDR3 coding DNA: TGTGCCAGCAGCATAGCGGGGGGCCGTTCCTACGAGCAGTACTTC.

As DNA, the CDR3 is TGTGCCAGCAGTGGTAGGGGGGGAGAGACCCAGTACTTC. Translating gives CASSGRGGETQYF. V usage is TRBV2 and J usage is TRBJ2-5; a possible D gene is TRBD2 (7 bases). CDR3 size: 13 residues. Germline V CDR1 and CDR2: SNHLY, FYNNEI. The germline V and J ends were trimmed by 4 bases and 4 bases, with 10 bases remaining between them. Supplemented by reference TRBV2 and TRBJ2-5, the full variable domain reads EPEVTQTPSHQVTQMGQEVILRCVPISNHLYFYWYRQILGQKVEFLVSFYNNEISEKSEIFDDQFSVERPDGSNFTLKIRSTKLEDSAMYFCASSGRGGETQYFGPGTRLLVL.

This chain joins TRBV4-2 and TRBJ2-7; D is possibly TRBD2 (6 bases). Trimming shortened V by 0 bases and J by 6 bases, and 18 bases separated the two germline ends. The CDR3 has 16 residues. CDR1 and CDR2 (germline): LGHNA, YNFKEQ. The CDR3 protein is CASSQESRGGLIEQYF. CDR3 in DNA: TGTGCCAGCAGCCAAGAGAGTCGGGGAGGTCTAATCGAGCAGTACTTC.

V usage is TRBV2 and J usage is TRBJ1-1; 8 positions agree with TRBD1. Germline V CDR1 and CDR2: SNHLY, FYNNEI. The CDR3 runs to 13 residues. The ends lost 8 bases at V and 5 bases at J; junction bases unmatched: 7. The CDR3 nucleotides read TGTGCCAGCCGGACAGGGTCGAGGACTGAAGCTTTCTTT. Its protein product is CASRTGSRTEAFF. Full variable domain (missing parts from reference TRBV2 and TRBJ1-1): EPEVTQTPSHQVTQMGQEVILRCVPISNHLYFYWYRQILGQKVEFLVSFYNNEISEKSEIFDDQFSVERPDGSNFTLKIRSTKLEDSAMYFCASRTGSRTEAFFGQGTRLTVV.